This TCR beta chain derives from a study of Ad26.COV2.S vaccination and SARS-CoV-2 variants (dated by TCRdb to the early 2020s). In the study overall: TCRbeta repertoire sequencing was used to assess the specificity and breadth of SARS-CoV-2-reactive T cell receptors after Ad26.COV2.S vaccination. The TCR-sequenced set comprised approximately 32 samples: some 19 Ad26.COV2.S vaccine recipients, 5 placebo recipients and 8 SARS-CoV-2 convalescent individuals. Results the study describes overall, beyond this receptor: Higher spike-specific TCR breadth was observed in Ad26.COV2.S recipients than in placebo recipients (P = 0.0014). It was noted by the authors that total T cell responses may have been underestimated by the TCR breadth and depth analyses. Non-spike TCR breadth was comparable between vaccine and placebo recipients, consistent with the vaccine containing only spike. Substantial breadth of spike-specific CD8+ and CD4+ T cell responses was reported after vaccination.

The immunoSEQ Assay was the method used to sequence TCRbeta CDR3 regions. After extraction, genomic DNA underwent amplification by bias-controlled multiplex PCR, followed by high-throughput sequencing. The original pipeline was this. Collapsing and filtering of sequences were performed to quantify the absolute abundance of each unique TCRbeta CDR3 region. T cell fraction was estimated by normalizing TCRbeta template counts to usable DNA, with usable DNA measured through amplification of reference genes found in all nucleated cells. Repertoire TCRs were annotated as SARS-CoV-2-specific when V gene, CDR3 amino acid sequence and J gene were exactly matched to a known reactive TCR set. The reference SARS-CoV-2 TCR set was derived from MIRA and filtered for enrichment in COVID-19-positive ImmuneCODE repertoires, a step that removed public or cross-reactive TCRs. Using the MIRA antigens, annotated TCRs were further analysed by specific ORF or by position within an ORF. Breadth was defined as the number of annotated unique rearrangements divided by the total number of unique productive rearrangements, and depth was defined as the summed frequency of the annotated unique rearrangements. TCR breadth was compared between groups using two-sided Wilcoxon rank-sum tests. The source is immuneACCESS, and TCRdb retained only in-frame sequences with V and J called. Part of the clones is not carried over; for the studies checked, unresolved V genes explain less than half of this, and the remainder is unexplained. The D gene and trimming were derived from the DNA, and the V and J assignments and clone size from that table. The sample profile shows about 180,000 clones; 87% of them were found once. In total, the top ten clones hold about 5.5% of the sample.

Sample time point, as interpreted from the label and publication: individuals recovered from natural SARS-CoV-2 infection. Only a few counts were recorded for this clone. This clone's antigen is unknown. No much larger clone exists at a distance of one base, and base qualities are not known. Counted from cysteine to phenylalanine, this CDR3 has 14 amino acids. Only the CDR3 region is kept as DNA, spanning 42 bases read in frame from base 1. CDR1 is given as LGHDT and CDR2 as YNNKEL, both from the germline V gene (reference sequence). The junction shows trimming of 4 bases on V and 3 bases on J, and the gene matches do not reach 3 bases of it.

This chain is built from TRBV3-1 (or the pseudogene TRBV3-2) and TRBJ2-7, with TRBD1 identical over 10 junction bases. The receptor's source is a human donor who had recovered from COVID-19. Sequences were derived from peripheral blood, sampled after recovery from COVID-19. The CDR3 region reads CASSLRDRGYEQYF. In nucleotides, the sequence is TGTGCCAGCAGCCTGAGGGACAGGGGCTACGAGCAGTACTTC.